These T cell receptor beta chains were read from a single sample in a study of cytomegalovirus exposure and HLA in healthy donors. Sequencing used immunoSEQ multiplex PCR; TCRdb keeps in-frame clones, though not all of them. The sample contains under 100,000 clones, around 81% of which appear only once. Sequencing was done on a sample of PBMCs. The receptors here all came from a woman in her 70s in good health and CMV-seropositive. CDR3s include the opening cysteine and the closing phenylalanine or tryptophan. A D gene is named only where the DNA matches it firmly. Expanded clones are given a class, and other clones once, few, many or no size at all.

NA | TRBJ2-7 | NA | TRBV21-1 | TGTGCCAGCAGCAAAGATAAGCGACGGGGCGAGCAGTACTTC | CASSKDKRRGEQYF
NA | TRBJ2-6 | TRBD1 | TRBV28 | TGTGCCAGCAGTCCAGGGGGCTCCAGTGGGGCCAACGTCCTGACTTTC | CASSPGGSSGANVLTF
NA | TRBJ1-4 | NA | TRBV5-4 | TGTGCCAGCAGCTTGGCCAGGGATAATGAAAAACTGTTTTTT | CASSLARDNEKLFF
NA | TRBJ1-1 | NA | TRBV11-3 | TGTGCCAGCAGCCCAAGTAGTATGAACACTGAAGCTTTCTTT | CASSPSSMNTEAFF
once | TRBJ1-1 | NA | TRBV30 | TGTGCCTGGAGCGTGTTCCACTCAGGGTTCGTCTCGGCTTTCTTT | CAWSVFHSGFVSAFF
NA | TRBJ2-1 | NA | TRBV9 | TGTGCCAGCAGCACCCCGGGGAGGGAGCAGTTCTTC | CASSTPGREQFF
NA | TRBJ1-5 | NA | TRBV28 | TGTGCCAGCAACGCCCCGGTTGGGGCGGATCAGCCCCAGCATTTT | CASNAPVGADQPQHF
NA | TRBJ2-7 | NA | TRBV10-3 | TGTGCCATCAGTGAGGGCAGGGATTACTCCTACGAGCAGTACTTC | CAISEGRDYSYEQYF
once | TRBJ2-1 | NA | TRBV4-3 | TGCGCCAGCAGCCAAGAGGGGCACTCCCTTAGTGAGCAGTTCTTC | CASSQEGHSLSEQFF
NA | TRBJ2-7 | NA | TRBV6-5 | TGTGCCAGCAGAACTAGTATCTACGAGCAGTACTTC | CASRTSIYEQYF
NA | TRBJ2-3 | NA | TRBV25-1 | TGTGCCAGCAGTGAGAGAAGCCCAGATACGCAGTATTTT | CASSERSPDTQYF
NA | TRBJ2-5 | TRBD1 | TRBV27 | TGTGCCAGCAGTTTATCGACCGGGACAGAAGGGACCCAGTACTTC | CASSLSTGTEGTQYF
NA | TRBJ2-1 | TRBD2 | TRBV2 | TGTGCCAGCAGTGGGTTACGCGGCGGGGGTTCCTACAATGAGCAGTTCTTC | CASSGLRGGGSYNEQFF
NA | TRBJ2-3 | NA | TRBV4-1 | TGCGCCAGCAGCCCTACCACGGGAGCGGACACAGATACGCAGTATTTT | CASSPTTGADTDTQYF
few | TRBJ2-3 | TRBD1 | TRBV6-1 | TGTGCCAACCCGGGACAGGGAACAGATACGCAGTATTTT | CANPGQGTDTQYF
once | TRBJ1-6 | NA | TRBV5-1 | TGCGCCAGCAGCGACATGAGTAGATCACCCCTCCACTTT | CASSDMSRSPLHF
NA | TRBJ1-1 | TRBD1 | TRBV27 | TGTGCCAGCAGGGGGACAGGGGGCAAGAGCACTGAAGCTTTCTTT | CASRGTGGKSTEAFF
NA | TRBJ1-2 | NA | TRBV10-1 | TGCGCCAGCAGGGGGGGAGGACTCTTATATGGCTACACCTTC | CASRGGGLLYGYTF